This T cell receptor (beta chain) is from a study of T cell responses to AZD1222 COVID-19 vaccine. CDR1 and CDR2 (germline): PRHDT, FYEKMQ (reference sequence). There are 18 residues in the CDR3. Trimming pared 0 bases from V and 0 bases from J, leaving 14 bases between. Regarding the study as a whole: Spike-specific TCR depth and breadth grew after two AZD1222 doses.

Clones were read by immunoSEQ multiplex PCR, and TCRdb kept only the in-frame ones, dropping some. The top ten hold less than 6.5% of the sample, which has tens of thousands of clones, just over 90% seen once. In the case of this clone: Antigen specificity is unknown.

This TCR came from an adult in good health. This chain joins TRBV13 and TRBJ1-4; D gene uncertain. This material consisted of peripheral blood, taken on day 0 of AZD1222 vaccination. Here the CDR3 DNA reads TGTGCCAGCAGCTTAGGGTACAGCCCGTCCGCAACTAATGAAAAACTGTTTTTT. It yields the protein CASSLGYSPSATNEKLFF.